Here is one TCR beta chain with its context. Sequencing used immunoSEQ multiplex PCR; TCRdb keeps in-frame clones, though not all of them. The data contain 35,000 or so clones, roughly 91% of them singletons. This CDR3 has 17 residues. Trimming shortened V by 4 bases and J by 2 bases, and 19 bases separated the two germline ends. The germline gives CDR1 SGDLS, CDR2 YYNGEE. The record originates from a study of T cell changes during pregnancy in multiple sclerosis. The chain combines TRBV9 with TRBJ1-3; D possibly corresponds to TRBD1 (5 bases). This TCR was sampled from a female donor in good health, enrolled as a control in a pregnancy study. The specimen was peripheral blood, collected in the second trimester of pregnancy. CDR3 residues: CASSPLRMGTAGNTIYF. CDR3 DNA: TGTGCCAGCAGCCCTCTTAGAATGGGGACTGCTGGAAACACCATATATTTT.